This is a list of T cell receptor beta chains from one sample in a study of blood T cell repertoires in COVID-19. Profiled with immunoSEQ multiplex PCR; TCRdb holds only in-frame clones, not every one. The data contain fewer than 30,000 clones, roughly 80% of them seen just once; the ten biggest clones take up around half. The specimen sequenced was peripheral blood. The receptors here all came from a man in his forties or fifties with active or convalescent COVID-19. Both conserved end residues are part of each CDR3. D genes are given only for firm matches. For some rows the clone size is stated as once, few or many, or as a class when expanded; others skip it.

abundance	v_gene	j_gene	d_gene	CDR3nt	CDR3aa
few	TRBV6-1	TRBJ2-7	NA	TGTGCCAGCAGTGAAAGCCAATACGAGCAGTACTTC	CASSESQYEQYF
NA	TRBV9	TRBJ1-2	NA	TGTGCCAGCAGCTCACAGGGAGCTGGCTACACCTTC	CASSSQGAGYTF
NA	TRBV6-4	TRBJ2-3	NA	TGTGCCAGCAGTCTCTCGTCGCGGGTCACAGATACGCAGTATTTT	CASSLSSRVTDTQYF
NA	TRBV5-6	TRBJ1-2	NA	TGTGCCAGCAGCTTGGGAGGGTGGAACACCGACTATGGCTACACCTTC	CASSLGGWNTDYGYTF
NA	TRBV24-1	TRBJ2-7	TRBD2	TGTGCCACCTCTGGAGCGGGAGGTTTTGGCTACGAGCAGTACTTC	CATSGAGGFGYEQYF
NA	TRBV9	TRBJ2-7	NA	TGTGCCAGCAGCGTAGCAAGGACTTCCTACGAGCAGTACTTC	CASSVARTSYEQYF
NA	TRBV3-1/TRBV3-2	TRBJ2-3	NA	TGTGCCAGCAGCCAAGATCAGGGGCCGCAGTATTTT	CASSQDQGPQYF
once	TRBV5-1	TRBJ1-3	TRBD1	TGCGCCAGCAGCTTGCCGGGGACAGCCAAAGGAAACACCATATATTTT	CASSLPGTAKGNTIYF
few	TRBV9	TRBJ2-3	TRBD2	TGTGCCAGCAGCGTAGATGTAGCGGGGGGGAGGATGGCAGATACGCAGTATTTT	CASSVDVAGGRMADTQYF
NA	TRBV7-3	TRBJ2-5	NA	TGTGCCAGCAGCTTAAAAGGGCGGGCCCCAGAGACCCAGTACTTC	CASSLKGRAPETQYF
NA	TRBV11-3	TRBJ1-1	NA	TGTGCCAGCAGCTTGATGCGGGTTGGGACTGAAGCTTTCTTT	CASSLMRVGTEAFF
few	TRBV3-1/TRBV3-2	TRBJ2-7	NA	TGTGCCAGCAGCCAAGATTTTGGGGCAGGCCCTGGGGACGAGCAGTACTTC	CASSQDFGAGPGDEQYF
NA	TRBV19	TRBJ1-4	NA	TGTGCCAGTAGTGACAGCATCAATGAAAAACTGTTTTTT	CASSDSINEKLFF
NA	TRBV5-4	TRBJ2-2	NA	TGTGCCAGCGGCAGTGCGAACACCGGGGAGCTGTTTTTT	CASGSANTGELFF